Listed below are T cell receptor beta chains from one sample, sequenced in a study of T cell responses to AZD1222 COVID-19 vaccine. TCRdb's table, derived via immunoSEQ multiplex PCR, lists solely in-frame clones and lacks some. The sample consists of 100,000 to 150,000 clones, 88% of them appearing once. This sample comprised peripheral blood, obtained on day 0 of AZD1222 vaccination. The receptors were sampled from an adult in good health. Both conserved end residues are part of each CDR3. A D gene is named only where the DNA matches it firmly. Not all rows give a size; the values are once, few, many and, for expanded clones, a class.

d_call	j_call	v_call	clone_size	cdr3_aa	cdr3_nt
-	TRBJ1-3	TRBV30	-	CAWGRQGFSGNTIYF	TGTGCCTGGGGGCGTCAGGGGTTTTCTGGAAACACCATATATTTT
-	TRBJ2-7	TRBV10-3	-	CAISEGPPGEQYF	TGTGCCATCAGTGAGGGTCCCCCAGGGGAGCAGTACTTC
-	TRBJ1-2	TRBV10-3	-	CAITPGKEAGYGYTF	TGTGCCATCACCCCAGGAAAGGAGGCAGGATATGGCTACACCTTC
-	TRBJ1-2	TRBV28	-	CASSVGTSGYTF	TGTGCCAGCAGCGTGGGGACTTCCGGCTACACCTTC
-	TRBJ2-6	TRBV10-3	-	CAISEGDGRPGANVLTF	TGTGCCATCAGTGAGGGGGACGGCCGGCCTGGGGCCAACGTCCTGACTTTC
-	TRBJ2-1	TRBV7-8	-	CASSPDQGGREQFF	TGTGCCAGCAGCCCGGACCAGGGGGGGAGGGAACAGTTCTTC
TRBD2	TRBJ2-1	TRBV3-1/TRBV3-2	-	CASSQRSSGRYNEQFF	TGTGCCAGCAGCCAACGGTCTAGCGGGAGGTACAATGAGCAGTTCTTC
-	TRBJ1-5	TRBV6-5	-	CASSYSAGNVQPQHF	TGTGCCAGCAGTTACTCAGCAGGGAATGTTCAGCCCCAGCATTTT
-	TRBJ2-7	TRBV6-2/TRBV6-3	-	CASSGTPTDLTYEQYF	TGTGCCAGCAGTGGTACGCCGACAGATCTCACCTACGAGCAGTACTTC
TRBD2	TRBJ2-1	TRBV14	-	CASSQLTSGSWSSYNEQFF	TGTGCCAGCAGCCAGTTGACTAGCGGGTCTTGGAGCTCCTACAATGAGCAGTTCTTC
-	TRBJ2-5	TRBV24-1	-	CATSDLPQETQYF	TGTGCCACCAGTGATTTGCCGCAAGAGACCCAGTACTTC
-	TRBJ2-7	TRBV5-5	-	CASSLTGGLFSEQYF	TGTGCCAGCAGCTTGACGGGGGGCTTGTTCAGCGAGCAGTACTTC
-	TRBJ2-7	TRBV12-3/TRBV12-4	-	CASSRGGYEQYF	TGTGCCAGCAGCCGCGGAGGCTACGAGCAGTACTTC
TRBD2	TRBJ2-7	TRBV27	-	CASSFRGTGTSGIYEQYF	TGTGCCAGCAGTTTCAGGGGAACCGGGACTAGCGGGATCTACGAGCAGTACTTC
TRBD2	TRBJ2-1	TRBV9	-	CASSVGSGGGSYNEQFF	TGTGCCAGCAGCGTAGGTAGCGGGGGAGGCTCCTACAATGAGCAGTTCTTC
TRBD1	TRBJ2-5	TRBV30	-	CAWSVLRGRETQYF	TGTGCCTGGAGTGTGCTAAGGGGGCGGGAGACCCAGTACTTC
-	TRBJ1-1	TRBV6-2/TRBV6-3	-	CASSYGGYTEAFF	TGTGCCAGCAGTTACGGAGGGTACACTGAAGCTTTCTTT
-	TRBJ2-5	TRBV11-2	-	CASSLRRETQYF	TGTGCCAGCAGCTTACGGAGGGAGACCCAGTACTTC
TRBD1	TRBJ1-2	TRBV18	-	CASSPRGQGAEGYTF	TGTGCCAGCTCACCACGTGGACAGGGGGCGGAGGGCTACACCTTC
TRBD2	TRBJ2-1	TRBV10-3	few	CAISDGGEEPNEQFF	TGTGCCATCAGTGATGGGGGGGAGGAGCCCAATGAGCAGTTCTTC
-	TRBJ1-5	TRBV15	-	CATSPSHSNQPQHF	TGTGCCACCAGTCCGTCCCATAGCAATCAGCCCCAGCATTTT
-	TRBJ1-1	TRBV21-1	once	CADGQTMNTEAFF	TGTGCCGACGGACAGACGATGAACACTGAAGCTTTCTTT
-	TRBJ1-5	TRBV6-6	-	CASSYVAESNQPQHF	TGTGCCAGCAGTTATGTCGCGGAGAGCAATCAGCCCCAGCATTTT
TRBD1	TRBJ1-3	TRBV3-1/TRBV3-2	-	CASSQDPSPGQGPTGNTIYF	TGTGCCAGCAGCCAAGATCCCTCCCCGGGACAGGGGCCCACTGGAAACACCATATATTTT
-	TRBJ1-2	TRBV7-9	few	CASSLDEGLNYGYTF	TGTGCCAGCAGCTTAGACGAGGGGCTTAACTATGGCTACACCTTC
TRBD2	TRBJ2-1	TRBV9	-	CASSAWTSGRRDEQFF	TGTGCCAGCAGCGCCTGGACTAGCGGGAGGAGGGATGAGCAGTTCTTC
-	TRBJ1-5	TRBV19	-	CASSIYSSNQPQHF	TGTGCCAGTAGTATCTACAGTAGCAATCAGCCCCAGCATTTT
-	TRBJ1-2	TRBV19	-	CASSHDRRVDGYTF	TGTGCCAGTTCTCACGACAGGAGGGTCGATGGCTACACCTTC
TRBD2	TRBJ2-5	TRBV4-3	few	CASSPQAGGPTPQKTQYF	TGCGCCAGCAGCCCACAAGCGGGGGGGCCCACGCCACAAAAGACCCAGTACTTC